Listed here are 14 T cell receptor beta chains from one sample, sequenced in a study of shared clonotypes between healthy human individuals. The protocol was immunoSEQ multiplex PCR, while the TCRdb copy is restricted to in-frame clones and leaves out a portion. The table records about 1.5 million clones, approximately 98% of them present only once. The sample taken for sequencing was naive CD4+ T cells sorted from blood. Subset reported: CD45RA+ positively selected. These receptors all come from a young man in good health.

The chain has TRBV19 and TRBJ1-2, with a tentative D call TRBD1 (5 bases). Germline V gene lookup returns CDR1 LNHDA and CDR2 SQIVND (reference sequence). Trimming removed 7 bases at V and 0 bases at J, with 21 bases between. CDR3 length equals 17 residues. CDR3 loop: CASTIQVGTTTNYGYTF. CDR3 in DNA: TGTGCCAGTACCATACAAGTAGGGACGACGACTAACTATGGCTACACCTTC.

This sequence joins TRBV6-1 and TRBJ2-5, with no clear D. The V end lost 2 bases, the J end lost 9 bases, and 10 bases lay between the germline ends. The germline CDR1 and CDR2 sequences are MNHNS and SASEGT. The length of the CDR3 is 12 residues. The CDR3 DNA reads as TGTGCCAGCAGTGAACCCCGGCTGTCCCAGTACTTC. Amino acids: CASSEPRLSQYF.

Only one count was recorded for this clone. The rearrangement links TRBV5-4 to TRBJ2-3, with 10 bases fitting TRBD2. Looked up from germline, CDR1 is SGHNT and CDR2 is YYREEE (reference sequence). The CDR3 covers 16 residues. The trim removed 2 bases at V and 4 bases at J, leaving 7 bases unmatched. DNA of the CDR3: TGTGCCAGCAGCTTAGAAATAGCGGGAGGATCAGATACGCAGTATTTT. Amino acid sequence: CASSLEIAGGSDTQYF.

This clone appeared a single time. CDR3 DNA: TGTGCCAGATCCGGACTGTCTCCCTACGAGCAGTACTTC. Amino acid sequence: CARSGLSPYEQYF. The chain combines TRBV6-4 with TRBJ2-7; tentatively, D is TRBD2 (5 bases). CDR1 is MRHNA, CDR2 SNTAGT, per germline. The CDR3 spans 13 residues. The V end was cut by 9 bases, the J end by 2 bases, with 14 bases between.

The chain is built from TRBV10-1 and TRBJ2-3; D remains ambiguous. CDR3 size: 13 residues. Trimming shortened V by 4 bases and J by 5 bases, and 10 bases separated the two germline ends. Germline V gene data show CDR1 as WNHNN and CDR2 as SYGVQD (reference sequence). The CDR3 sequence: CASSGGRKDTQYF. The DNA of the CDR3 is TGCGCCAGCAGTGGCGGTCGAAAAGATACGCAGTATTTT.

This rearrangement joins TRBV6-1 to TRBJ2-1; D is perhaps TRBD2 (6 bases). There are 14 residues in the CDR3. The germline gives CDR1 MNHNS, CDR2 SASEGT. Trimming left V 8 bases short and J 4 bases short, with 15 bases between. The CDR3 coding sequence is TGTGCCAGCCTGGTTGGGCGGGGTTACAATGAGCAGTTCTTC. It yields the protein CASLVGRGYNEQFF.

The rearrangement links TRBV11-2 to TRBJ2-7, with D possibly being TRBD2 (6 bases). The CDR3 is made up of 14 amino acids. Trimming cost V 1 base and J 6 bases, with 13 bases left between them. Germline V lookup: CDR1 SGHAT, CDR2 FQNNGV. The CDR3 region is CASSLGGLDFEQYF. CDR3 sequence (DNA): TGTGCCAGCAGCTTAGGGGGACTGGACTTCGAGCAGTACTTC.

V is TRBV5-1 and J is TRBJ2-5; D unresolved. Germline lookup yields CDR1 SGHRS and CDR2 YFSETQ. V was cut by 0 bases and J by 4 bases, with 10 bases left in between. The CDR3 totals 14 residues. The CDR3 loop reads CASSLGHMGETQYF. In DNA, the CDR3 is TGCGCCAGCAGCTTGGGACATATGGGAGAGACCCAGTACTTC. The entire variable domain, with the rest obtained from reference TRBV5-1 and TRBJ2-5, is as follows: KAGVTQTPRYLIKTRGQQVTLSCSPISGHRSVSWYQQTPGQGLQFLFEYFSETQRNKGNFPGRFSGRQFSNSRSEMNVSTLELGDSALYLCASSLGHMGETQYFGPGTRLLVL.

The gene calls are TRBV28 and TRBJ1-5, with TRBD1 identical over 7 bases. The CDR3 runs 13 residues. V lost 7 bases to trimming and J lost 6 bases; unmatched junction nucleotides: 6. Germline lookup yields CDR1 MDHEN and CDR2 SYDVKM. CDR3 sequence: CASTQGVFQPQHF. The CDR3 DNA reads TGTGCCAGCACCCAGGGGGTTTTTCAGCCCCAGCATTTT.

The chain is built from TRBV6-1 and TRBJ1-2, with D perhaps TRBD1 (5 bases). Germline V CDR1 and CDR2: MNHNS, SASEGT. There are 15 residues in the CDR3. The V end lost 8 bases, the J end lost 3 bases, and 19 bases lay between the germline ends. CDR3 coding DNA: TGTGCCAGCGTCCCGGACGGGGGTGTGCACTATGGCTACACCTTC. As protein: CASVPDGGVHYGYTF.

This chain joins TRBV18 and TRBJ2-1, with D unclear. This CDR3 region has 11 residues. Germline V gives CDR1 KGHSH, CDR2 LQKENI. The V and J ends lost 7 bases and 4 bases respectively, with 5 bases between them. In DNA, the CDR3 is TGTGCCAGCTACAGTTACAATGAGCAGTTCTTC. Translated: CASYSYNEQFF.

The chain employs TRBV28 and TRBJ1-2; tentative D call: TRBD1 (5 bases). The CDR3 runs 13 residues. Looked up from germline, CDR1 is MDHEN and CDR2 is SYDVKM. V lost 6 bases and J lost 4, with 12 bases in between. CDR3 region: CASSDGHGYGYTF. The DNA of the CDR3 is TGTGCCAGCAGCGACGGACATGGCTATGGCTACACCTTC.

This chain joins TRBV30 and TRBJ2-7, with 7 bases lining up with TRBD1. The V segment lost 8 bases and the J segment 1 base; nucleotides outside the gene matches: 8. CDR3 length equals 13 residues. Germline CDR1 GTSNPN, CDR2 SVGIG (reference sequence). Written as DNA, the CDR3 is TGTGCCCGCGGACAGGACAGGTCCTACGAGCAGTACTTC. Translating it yields CARGQDRSYEQYF.

The chain employs TRBV2 and TRBJ2-4; 9 bases agree with TRBD2. CDR3 length equals 13 residues. With 6 bases clipped from V and 7 bases from J, the junction kept 4 bases outside the gene matches. Germline V gives CDR1 SNHLY, CDR2 FYNNEI. CDR3 sequence (DNA): TGTGCCAGCAGGGGGGGGACTAGCAACATTCAGTACTTC. It specifies CASRGGTSNIQYF.